Listed below are T cell receptor beta chains from one sample, sequenced in a study of blood T cell repertoires in COVID-19. The data were produced by immunoSEQ multiplex PCR, yet TCRdb's version contains in-frame clones alone and is incomplete. Of 150,000 to 200,000 clones in the sample, over 75% were seen once. The sequenced material came from peripheral blood. The source is a human donor with active or convalescent COVID-19. The donor label of this sample is uncertain. Each CDR3 is given with its conserved first and last residue. Fields, in order: CDR3 protein, V gene, J gene.

CDR3 protein: CATSDPGLAGGWVSTDTQYF; V gene: TRBV24-1; J gene: TRBJ2-3
CDR3 protein: CASGFGVSYEQYF; V gene: TRBV12-5; J gene: TRBJ2-7
CDR3 protein: CASSQGQNYGYTF; V gene: TRBV4-3; J gene: TRBJ1-2
CDR3 protein: CATSGGWATDTQYF; V gene: TRBV19; J gene: TRBJ2-3
CDR3 protein: CASSREGAASGNTIYF; V gene: TRBV4-2; J gene: TRBJ1-3
CDR3 protein: CASSPRQGAGEQYF; V gene: TRBV18; J gene: TRBJ2-7
CDR3 protein: CASSYSGQHQPQHF; V gene: TRBV6-6; J gene: TRBJ1-5
CDR3 protein: CASRGWTSGSLETQYF; V gene: TRBV2; J gene: TRBJ2-5
CDR3 protein: CASRANPAQDIQYF; V gene: TRBV6-5; J gene: TRBJ2-4
CDR3 protein: CASSLSEGQGAGTGELFF; V gene: TRBV27; J gene: TRBJ2-2
CDR3 protein: CASSLAGGSNEQFF; V gene: TRBV5-1; J gene: TRBJ2-1
CDR3 protein: CASRGYSGRKNTGELFF; V gene: TRBV7-2; J gene: TRBJ2-2
CDR3 protein: CASTRGDYGYTF; V gene: TRBV28; J gene: TRBJ1-2